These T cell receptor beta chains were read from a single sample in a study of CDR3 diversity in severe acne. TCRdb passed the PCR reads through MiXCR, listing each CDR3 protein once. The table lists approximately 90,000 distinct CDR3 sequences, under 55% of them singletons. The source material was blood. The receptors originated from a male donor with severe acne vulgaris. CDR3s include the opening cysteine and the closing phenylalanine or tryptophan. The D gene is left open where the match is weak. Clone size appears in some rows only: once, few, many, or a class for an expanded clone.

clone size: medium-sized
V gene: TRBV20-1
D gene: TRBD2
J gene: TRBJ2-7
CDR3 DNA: TGCAGTTCCGGGACTAGCGGAGAGCAGTACTTC
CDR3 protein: CSSGTSGEQYF

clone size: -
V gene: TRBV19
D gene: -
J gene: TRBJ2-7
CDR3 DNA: TGTGCCAGTAGTAACCTGTACGAGCAGTACTTC
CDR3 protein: CASSNLYEQYF

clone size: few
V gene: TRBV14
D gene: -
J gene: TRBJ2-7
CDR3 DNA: TGTGCCAGCAGCCTACCGGGCCGGGTCCTTACCTACGAGCAGTACTTC
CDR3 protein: CASSLPGRVLTYEQYF

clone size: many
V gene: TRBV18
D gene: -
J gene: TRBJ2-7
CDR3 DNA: TGTGCCAGCTCACCCAAATTCAAGTACGAGCAGTACTTC
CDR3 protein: CASSPKFKYEQYF

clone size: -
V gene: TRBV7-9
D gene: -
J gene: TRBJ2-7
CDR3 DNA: TGTGCCAGCAGCTTGAAGATCACCTACGAGCAGTACTTC
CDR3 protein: CASSLKITYEQYF

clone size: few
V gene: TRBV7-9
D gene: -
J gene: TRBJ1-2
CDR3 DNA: TGTGCCAGCACCCTGGGGGATGGCTACACCTTC
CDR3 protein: CASTLGDGYTF

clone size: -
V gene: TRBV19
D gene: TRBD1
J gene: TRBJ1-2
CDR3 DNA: TGTGCCAGTAGTTGGACAGGGGGCGTAGACTATGGCTACACCTTC
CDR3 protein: CASSWTGGVDYGYTF

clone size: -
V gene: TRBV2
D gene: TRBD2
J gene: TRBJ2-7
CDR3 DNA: TGTGCCAGCAGTCCAGCGGGAGCCTCCTACGAGCAGTACTTC
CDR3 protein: CASSPAGASYEQYF

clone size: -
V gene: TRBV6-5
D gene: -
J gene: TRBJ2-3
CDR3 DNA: TGCGCCAGCAGTTACCATCCGGGAGCGGCAGATACGCAGTATTTT
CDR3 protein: CASSYHPGAADTQYF

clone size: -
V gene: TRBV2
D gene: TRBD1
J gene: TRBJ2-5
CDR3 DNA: TGTGCCAGCAGTGATGAATCAGGGGGTGAGACCCAGTACTTC
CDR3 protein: CASSDESGGETQYF

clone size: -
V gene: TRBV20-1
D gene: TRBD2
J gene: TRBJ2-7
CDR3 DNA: TGCAGCAGGACTAGCGGGAGGGCCAATATTGTTCCGTACTTC
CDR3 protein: CSRTSGRANIVPYF

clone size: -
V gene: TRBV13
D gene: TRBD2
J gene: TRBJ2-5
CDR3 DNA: TGTGCCAGCAGCCCGTCTAGCGGGAGTTTACAAGAGACCCAGTACTTC
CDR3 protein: CASSPSSGSLQETQYF

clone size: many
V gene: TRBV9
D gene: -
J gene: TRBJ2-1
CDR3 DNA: TGTGCCAGCAGCGTAAGTCAGGGGTGGGGTGAGCAGTTCTTC
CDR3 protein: CASSVSQGWGEQFF

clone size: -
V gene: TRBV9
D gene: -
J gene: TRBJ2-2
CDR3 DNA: TGTGCCAGCAGCGCCTCCGGGAACCCCAACACCGGGGAGCTGTTTTTT
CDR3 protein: CASSASGNPNTGELFF

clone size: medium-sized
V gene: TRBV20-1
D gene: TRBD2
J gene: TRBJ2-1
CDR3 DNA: TGCAGTGCCCCGGGACTAGCGGACCCCGAGCAGTTCTTC
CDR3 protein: CSAPGLADPEQFF

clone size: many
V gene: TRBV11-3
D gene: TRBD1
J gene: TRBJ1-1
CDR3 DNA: TGTGCCAGCAGCCAGGGGGTGAACACTGAAGCTTTCTTT
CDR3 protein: CASSQGVNTEAFF

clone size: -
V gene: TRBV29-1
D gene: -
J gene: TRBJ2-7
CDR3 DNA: TGCAGCGTTGAAGGCAGGGTAAACTACGAGCAGTACTTC
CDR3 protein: CSVEGRVNYEQYF

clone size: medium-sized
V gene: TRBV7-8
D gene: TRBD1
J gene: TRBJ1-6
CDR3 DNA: TGTGCCAGCAGCTTAGCGTCGACACAGGGGGCAGGTTCACCCCTCCACTTT
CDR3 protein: CASSLASTQGAGSPLHF

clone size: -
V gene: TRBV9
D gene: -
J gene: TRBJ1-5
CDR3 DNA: TGTGCCAGCAGCGTAGGGACGGACAATCAGCCCCAGCATTTT
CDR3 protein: CASSVGTDNQPQHF

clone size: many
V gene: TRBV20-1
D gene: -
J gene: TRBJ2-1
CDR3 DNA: TGCAGTGTTGAAGCGGAGCAGTTCTTC
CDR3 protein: CSVEAEQFF

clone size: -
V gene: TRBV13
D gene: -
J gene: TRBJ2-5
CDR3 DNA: TGTGCCAGCAGCGATATGTCTTCCGAGACCCAGTACTTC
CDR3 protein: CASSDMSSETQYF

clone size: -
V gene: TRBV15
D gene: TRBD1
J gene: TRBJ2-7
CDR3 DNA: TGTGCCACCAGCAGCCAACGCCCTGGGACAGCCTACGAGCAGTACTTC
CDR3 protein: CATSSQRPGTAYEQYF

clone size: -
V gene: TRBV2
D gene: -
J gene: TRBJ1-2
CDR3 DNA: TGTGCCAGCAGATCGACGGCTGGCTACACCTTC
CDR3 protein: CASRSTAGYTF

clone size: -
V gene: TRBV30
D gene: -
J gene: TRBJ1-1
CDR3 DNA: TGTGCCTGGAGTGTCGTCAGGGCCTCTGAAGCTTTCTTT
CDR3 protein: CAWSVVRASEAFF

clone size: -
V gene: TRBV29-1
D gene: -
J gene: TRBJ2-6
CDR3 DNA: TGCAGCGTTGAAGAGATTTTCGCAGGGGCTGGGGCCAACGTCCTGACTTTC
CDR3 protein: CSVEEIFAGAGANVLTF